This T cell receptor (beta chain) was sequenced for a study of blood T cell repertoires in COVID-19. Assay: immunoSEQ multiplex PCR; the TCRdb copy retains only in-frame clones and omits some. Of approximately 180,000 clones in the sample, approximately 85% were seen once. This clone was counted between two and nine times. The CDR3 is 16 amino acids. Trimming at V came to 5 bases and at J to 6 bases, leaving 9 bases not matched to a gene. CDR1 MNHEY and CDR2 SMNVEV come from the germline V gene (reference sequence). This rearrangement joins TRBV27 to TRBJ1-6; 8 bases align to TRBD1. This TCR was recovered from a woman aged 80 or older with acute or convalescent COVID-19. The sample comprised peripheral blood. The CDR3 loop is CASSLLPGQANSPLHF. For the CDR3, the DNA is TGTGCCAGCAGTCTCCTTCCGGGACAGGCTAATTCACCCCTCCACTTT.